Below are 17 T cell receptor beta chains sequenced from a single sample in a study of blood T cell repertoires in COVID-19. The data were produced by immunoSEQ multiplex PCR, yet TCRdb's version contains in-frame clones alone and is incomplete. Altogether some 140,000 clones are present, approximately 79% being singletons, with the ten largest covering 2% to 3%. The sample comprised PBMCs or T cells enriched from blood (not recorded which). These receptors all come from a man aged 35-49 years with acute COVID-19.

This chain joins TRBV19 and TRBJ2-1; D gene unclear. CDR1 and CDR2 from the germline V gene are LNHDA and SQIVND (reference sequence). The CDR3 is 12 residues long. Trimming took off 3 bases at V and 10 bases at J, with 10 bases between the two ends. CDR3 nucleotide sequence: TGTGCCAGTAGTATGATCGGCAGGGAGCAGTTCTTC. Amino acid sequence: CASSMIGREQFF.

This clone showed up just once. The chain has TRBV19 and TRBJ2-5; the match to TRBD1 covers 11 bases. This CDR3 has 14 amino acids. From germline, CDR1 is LNHDA and CDR2 SQIVND (reference sequence). After removal of 5 bases from V and 5 bases from J, the junction contained 4 bases not matched to a gene. DNA of the CDR3: TGTGCCAGTAGTCAGGGGACAGGGGGGGAGACCCAGTACTTC. It encodes CASSQGTGGETQYF. Drawing the rest from reference TRBV19 and TRBJ2-5, the complete variable domain is DGGITQSPKYLFRKEGQNVTLSCEQNLNHDAMYWYRQDPGQGLRLIYYSQIVNDFQKGDIAEGYSVSREKKESFPLTVTSAQKNPTAFYLCASSQGTGGETQYFGPGTRLLVL.

The chain has TRBV5-1 and TRBJ2-7, with 13 bases identical to TRBD2. Trimming at V came to 4 bases and at J to 7 bases, leaving 11 bases not matched to a gene. Germline V CDR1 and CDR2: SGHRS, YFSETQ. This CDR3 is built from 16 residues. In DNA form, the CDR3 reads TGCGCCAGCAGCCCTGGACTAGCGGGGGCCCTGCGGGAGCAGTACTTC. Its translation is CASSPGLAGALREQYF.

This chain connects TRBV7-9 to TRBJ2-2; D not certain. The CDR3 sequence is 16 residues long. Germline V gives CDR1 SEHNR, CDR2 FQNEAQ (reference sequence). V was trimmed by 7 bases and J by 3 bases, leaving 18 bases between them. The CDR3 protein is CASTRDTYQYTGELFF. The CDR3 region has the DNA TGTGCCAGCACCCGAGACACCTATCAATACACCGGGGAGCTGTTTTTT.

The CDR3 region has the DNA TGTGCCAGCAGCGCCGACAGGGTAGAAAACGGTTCACCCCTCCACTTT. This translates into CASSADRVENGSPLHF. This chain joins TRBV9 and TRBJ1-6; 7 bases are a match to TRBD1. The CDR3 is made up of 16 amino acids. Losses at the gene ends were 3 bases for V and 9 bases for J; bases not matched to a gene: 12. Germline V gene sequence: CDR1 SGDLS, CDR2 YYNGEE.

The chain is built from TRBV29-1 and TRBJ2-3; D unresolved. Germline CDR1 is SQVTM and CDR2 is ANQGSEA. The CDR3 is 13 amino acids. Deletions cut 5 bases from V and 1 base from J, with 10 bases between. The CDR3 region has the DNA TGCAGCGTTATAACAGATCGCACAGATACGCAGTATTTT. It encodes CSVITDRTDTQYF.

This clone has just a few counts. This chain joins TRBV30 and TRBJ1-3; a possible D gene is TRBD1 (5 bases). CDR3 length: 15 amino acids. The germline V gene has CDR1 GTSNPN and CDR2 SVGIG (reference sequence). V was pared by 2 bases and J by 3 bases, with 14 bases between. CDR3 in amino acids: CAWSLPRGGGNTIYF. The CDR3 DNA is TGTGCCTGGAGTCTCCCGCGGGGGGGTGGAAACACCATATATTTT.

The V gene is TRBV30, the J gene TRBJ1-2; D is possibly TRBD1 (5 bases). Between the trimmed V and J ends, which lost 3 bases and 3 bases, there was a span of 17 bases. Germline CDR1 GTSNPN, CDR2 SVGIG (reference sequence). The CDR3 has 15 residues. The CDR3 nucleotides are TGTGCCTGGAGAGGTGAGGGGCGGGGCGACTATGGCTACACCTTC. This gives the protein CAWRGEGRGDYGYTF.

The J gene is TRBJ2-1, the V gene TRBV4-2, with D possibly being TRBD2 (5 bases). Trimming removed 0 bases at V and 0 bases at J, with 6 bases between. The CDR3 spans 15 residues. Germline V CDR1 and CDR2: LGHNA, YNFKEQ. The CDR3 region has the DNA TGTGCCAGCAGCCAAGATGGACTCTCCTACAATGAGCAGTTCTTC. Encoded protein: CASSQDGLSYNEQFF.

This rearrangement joins TRBV2 to TRBJ1-2; 7 bases are shared with TRBD1. V was clipped by 5 bases and J by 2 bases; unmatched bases: 5. Germline V gene sequence: CDR1 SNHLY, CDR2 FYNNEI. The length of the CDR3 is 14 residues. CDR3: CASSQSQGNYGYTF. The CDR3 bases are TGTGCCAGCAGTCAATCACAGGGGAACTATGGCTACACCTTC.

This clone has a handful of counts. The chain couples TRBV9 to TRBJ1-6; 8 nucleotides align to TRBD1. The CDR3 extends over 15 amino acids. With V trimmed by 3 bases and J by 6 bases, 5 bases remained unmatched. The V gene's germline CDR1 is SGDLS and CDR2 YYNGEE. The CDR3 region has the DNA TGTGCCAGCAGCGCCTCCGGACAGGGTAATTCACCCCTCCACTTT. Translating it yields CASSASGQGNSPLHF.

DNA for the CDR3: TGTGCCAGTTCGACAGGGGACCCCCAAGAGACCCAGTACTTC. Its translation: CASSTGDPQETQYF. The rearrangement joins TRBV19 to TRBJ2-5, with 8 bases that match TRBD1. The CDR3 has 14 residues. The junction had 6 bases not matched to a gene; V was cut back by 8 bases and J by 1 base. Germline-derived CDR1 and CDR2 are LNHDA and SQIVND (reference sequence).

The chain recombines TRBV5-4 with TRBJ2-7; 8 nucleotides match TRBD1. With 4 bases clipped from V and 3 bases from J, the junction kept 12 bases outside the gene matches. This CDR3 has 16 amino acids. CDR1 and CDR2 from the germline V gene are SGHNT and YYREEE (reference sequence). CDR3 in amino acids: CASSLDAGTGNYEQYF. CDR3 in DNA: TGTGCCAGCAGCCTGGATGCCGGGACAGGAAACTACGAGCAGTACTTC.

V gene TRBV3-1 (or the pseudogene TRBV3-2) combines with J gene TRBJ2-7, with D tentatively TRBD1 (5 bases). The V end was cut by 5 bases, the J end by 5 bases, with 16 bases between. This CDR3 region has 14 residues. The V gene's germline CDR1 is LGHDT and CDR2 YNNKEL (reference sequence). CDR3 region: CASSSSGREDEQYF. CDR3 coding DNA: TGTGCCAGCAGCTCATCCGGCAGGGAAGACGAGCAGTACTTC.

The gene calls are TRBV5-6 and TRBJ1-2; D is undetermined. Trimming shortened V by 4 bases and J by 12 bases, and 16 bases separated the two germline ends. Germline assignment: CDR1 SGHDT and CDR2 YYEEEE. The CDR3 is made up of 12 amino acids. CDR3 region: CASSKPGHLNTF. The CDR3 DNA reads as TGTGCCAGCAGCAAGCCTGGGCACCTAAACACCTTC.

The chain carries TRBV3-1 (or the pseudogene TRBV3-2) and TRBJ1-5, with 7 positions matching TRBD1. CDR1 LGHDT and CDR2 YNNKEL come from the germline V gene (reference sequence). This CDR3 region has 16 residues. With V trimmed by 0 bases and J by 5 bases, 7 bases remained unmatched. CDR3 coding DNA: TGTGCCAGCAGCCAAGATTTTGACAGGGTTCATCAGCCCCAGCATTTT. It encodes CASSQDFDRVHQPQHF.

The chain employs TRBV7-6 and TRBJ1-2; 9 nucleotides line up with TRBD1. The germline V gene has CDR1 SGHVS and CDR2 FNYEAQ. This CDR3 spans 13 amino acids. V lost 3 bases and J lost 8; bases outside the gene matches: 4. In DNA form, the CDR3 reads TGTGCCAGCAGCTTGACAGGGGGTGAAGGCTACACCTTC. Amino acids: CASSLTGGEGYTF.